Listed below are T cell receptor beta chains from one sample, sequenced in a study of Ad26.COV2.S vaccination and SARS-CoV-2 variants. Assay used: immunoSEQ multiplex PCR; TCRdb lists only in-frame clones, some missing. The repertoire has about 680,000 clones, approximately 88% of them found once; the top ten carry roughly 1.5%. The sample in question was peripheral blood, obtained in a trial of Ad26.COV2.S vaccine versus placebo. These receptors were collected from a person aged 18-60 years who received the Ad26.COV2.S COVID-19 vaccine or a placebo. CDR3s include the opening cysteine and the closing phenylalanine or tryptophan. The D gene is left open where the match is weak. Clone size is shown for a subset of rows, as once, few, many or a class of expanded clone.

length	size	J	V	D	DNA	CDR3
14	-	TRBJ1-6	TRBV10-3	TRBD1	TGTGCCATCGGGGGACAGACTTCCCCTCCACCCCTCCACTTT	CAIGGQTSPPPLHF
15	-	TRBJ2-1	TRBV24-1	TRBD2	TGTGCCACCAGTGGGGGGACTAGCGGGACCAATGAGCAGTTCTTC	CATSGGTSGTNEQFF
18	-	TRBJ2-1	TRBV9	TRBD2	TGTGCCAGCAGCGTTCTAGCGGGAGGACCGAGCTCCTACAATGAGCAGTTCTTC	CASSVLAGGPSSYNEQFF
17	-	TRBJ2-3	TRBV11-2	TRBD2	TGTGCCAGCAGCTTAGGACGCCTAGCGGTAATGGCGGATACGCAGTATTTT	CASSLGRLAVMADTQYF
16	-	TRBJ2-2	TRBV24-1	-	TGTGCCACCAGGTCGGTGACCGGGACGAACACCGGGGAGCTGTTTTTT	CATRSVTGTNTGELFF
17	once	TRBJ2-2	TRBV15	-	TGTGCCACCAGCAGATCCCATAGGGGGTTGGGGACCGGGGAGCTGTTTTTT	CATSRSHRGLGTGELFF
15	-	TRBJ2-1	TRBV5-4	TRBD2	TGTGCCAGCAGCTTGGTTGGGTCTAGCGGGGGTGAGCAGTTCTTC	CASSLVGSSGGEQFF
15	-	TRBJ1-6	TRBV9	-	TGTGCCAGCAGCTCCGAGGCCGTACAGAGTTCACCCCTCCACTTT	CASSSEAVQSSPLHF
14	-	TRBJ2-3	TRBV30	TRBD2	TGTGCCTGGAGTACAACTAGCGGGGGGGCCACGCAGTATTTT	CAWSTTSGGATQYF
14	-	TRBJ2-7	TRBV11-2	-	TGTGCCAGCAGCCGCCTAGGATCGGGCTACGAGCAGTACTTC	CASSRLGSGYEQYF
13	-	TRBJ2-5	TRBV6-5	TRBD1	TGTGCCAGCAGAGGGACAGGGCAAGAGACCCAGTACTTC	CASRGTGQETQYF
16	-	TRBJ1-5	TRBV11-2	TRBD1	TGTGCCAGCAGCGCTGGGACAGGTTATAGCAATCAGCCCCAGCATTTT	CASSAGTGYSNQPQHF
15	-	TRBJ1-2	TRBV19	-	TGTGCCAGTAGTGAGCGGGGGGCGCTTAACTATGGCTACACCTTC	CASSERGALNYGYTF
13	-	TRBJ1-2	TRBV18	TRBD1	TGTGCCAGCTCACTAACAGGGGTAGATGGCTACACCTTC	CASSLTGVDGYTF
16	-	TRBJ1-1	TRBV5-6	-	TGTGCCAGCAGCCCGGCCCCGGACAGTCTGACCACTGAAGCTTTCTTT	CASSPAPDSLTTEAFF
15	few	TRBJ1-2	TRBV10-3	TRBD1	TGTGCCATCAGTGAGGGGACAGGGGGCATCTATGGCTACACCTTC	CAISEGTGGIYGYTF
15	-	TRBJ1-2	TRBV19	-	TGTGCCAGTAATTCCGGGACAAGGGGCGACTATGGCTACACCTTC	CASNSGTRGDYGYTF
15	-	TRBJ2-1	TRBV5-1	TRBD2	TGCGCCAGCAGCTCGGGCGGGAGCTCGGCCAATGAGCAGTTCTTC	CASSSGGSSANEQFF
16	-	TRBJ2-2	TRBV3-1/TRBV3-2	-	TGTGCCAGCAGCCCGTGGGGCGGGACAAACACCGGGGAGCTGTTTTTT	CASSPWGGTNTGELFF
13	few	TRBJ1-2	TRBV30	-	TGTGCCTGGAGTCAGATCGAGGGCTATGGCTACACCTTC	CAWSQIEGYGYTF
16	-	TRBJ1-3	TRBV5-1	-	TGCGCCAGCAGCCATGAGGTGCTCGGGCCTGGAAACACCATATATTTT	CASSHEVLGPGNTIYF
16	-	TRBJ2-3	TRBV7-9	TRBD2	TGTGCCAGCAGCTCGGGACTAGCGGGAGGGGCAGATACGCAGTATTTT	CASSSGLAGGADTQYF
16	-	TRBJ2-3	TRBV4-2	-	TGTGCCAGCAGCCAAGATGGGCGGGGAAGCACAGATACGCAGTATTTT	CASSQDGRGSTDTQYF
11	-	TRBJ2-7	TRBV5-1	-	TGCGCCAGCAGCTGGGGGCTGGAGCAGTACTTC	CASSWGLEQYF
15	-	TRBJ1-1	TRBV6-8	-	TGTGCCCGACCAGCTGTGGGGGGACGGGACACTGAAGCTTTCTTT	CARPAVGGRDTEAFF
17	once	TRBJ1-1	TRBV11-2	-	TGTGCCAGCAGCTTAGATTTACACACAGGGACGAACACTGAAGCTTTCTTT	CASSLDLHTGTNTEAFF
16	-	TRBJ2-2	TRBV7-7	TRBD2	TGTGCTAGCAGCCGTACTAGCGGGAGTTTGGCCGGGGAGCTGTTTTTT	CASSRTSGSLAGELFF
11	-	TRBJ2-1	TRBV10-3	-	TGTGCCACAAGACAGTACAATGAGCAGTTCTTC	CATRQYNEQFF
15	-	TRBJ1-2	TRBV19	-	TGTGCCAGTAGTATAGATCTGGAGGGGGTCTATGGCTACACCTTC	CASSIDLEGVYGYTF
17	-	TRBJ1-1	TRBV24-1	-	TGTGCCACCAGTGATTTCGGAGGTGACAAACTGAACACTGAAGCTTTCTTT	CATSDFGGDKLNTEAFF
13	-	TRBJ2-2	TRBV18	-	TGTGCCAGCTCGCCCCAAGACACCGGGGAGCTGTTTTTT	CASSPQDTGELFF
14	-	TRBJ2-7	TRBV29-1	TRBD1	TGCAGCGTGCACGTCTTTGGGACAGCCTACGAGCAGTACTTC	CSVHVFGTAYEQYF
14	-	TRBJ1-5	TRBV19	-	TGTGCCAGTAGTATAACCGGAGAAAATCAGCCCCAGCATTTT	CASSITGENQPQHF
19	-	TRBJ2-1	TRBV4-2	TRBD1	TGTGCCAGCAGCCAAGAAATCGGGACGGGACAGGGTACCTACAATGAGCAGTTCTTC	CASSQEIGTGQGTYNEQFF
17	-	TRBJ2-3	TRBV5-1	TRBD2	TGCGCCAGCAGCTTGGAACCCGGTAGCGGGGTCACAGATACGCAGTATTTT	CASSLEPGSGVTDTQYF
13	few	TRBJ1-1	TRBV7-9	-	TGTGCCAGCAGCTTCGAGGGGAACACTGAAGCTTTCTTT	CASSFEGNTEAFF
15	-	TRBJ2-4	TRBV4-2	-	TGTGCCAGCAGCCAATCGAAGCCTCCTCCGGACATTCAGTACTTC	CASSQSKPPPDIQYF
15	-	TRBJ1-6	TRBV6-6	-	TGTGCCACCTCCGGGGCGACGGCTGGGGGATCACCCCTCCACTTT	CATSGATAGGSPLHF
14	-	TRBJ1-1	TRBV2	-	TGTGCCAGCAGTGAAAGGGTCAGGAACACTGAAGCTTTCTTT	CASSERVRNTEAFF
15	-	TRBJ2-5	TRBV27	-	TGTGCCAGCACCCCCACCGGGACACCTAAAGAGACCCAGTACTTC	CASTPTGTPKETQYF
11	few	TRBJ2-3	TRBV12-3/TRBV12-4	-	TGTGCCAGCAGCCTGGAATTCTGGCAGTATTTT	CASSLEFWQYF
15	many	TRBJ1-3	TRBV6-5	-	TGTGCCAGCTTTGGACCCGCCGGCTCTGGAAACACCATATATTTT	CASFGPAGSGNTIYF